The 10 T cell receptor beta chains given below trace back to one sample, sequenced in a study of neurological immune-mediated disorders. One entry per CDR3 protein, called by TCRdb with MiXCR from the 5' RACE reads. The sample carries 25,000 to 35,000 distinct CDR3 sequences, roughly 15% recorded once. The specimen sequenced was PBMCs. These receptors all stem from a man in his 70s in good health.

This clonotype has at least ten counts. This chain links TRBV24-1 with TRBJ1-5; D is undetermined. This CDR3 is 13 amino acids long. Per germline, CDR1 KGHDR and CDR2 SFDVKD. V lost 0 bases, J lost 7 bases, and 6 bases lay in between. This CDR3 reads CATSDLPGQPQHF. The CDR3 nucleotides are TGTGCCACCAGTGATTTGCCGGGCCAGCCCCAGCATTTT.

There are many counts of this clonotype. The rearrangement uses TRBV29-1 and TRBJ1-1, with a tentative D call TRBD1 (5 bases). Trimming removed 3 bases from V and 1 base from J, with 9 bases in between. CDR3 length: 13 amino acids. The germline V gene has CDR1 SQVTM and CDR2 ANQGSEA. CDR3 sequence reads: CSVDRVGNTEAFF. The CDR3 nucleotides read TGCAGCGTTGACAGGGTAGGGAACACTGAAGCTTTCTTT.

This clonotype was detected ten times or more. The chain has TRBV7-2 and TRBJ2-2, with TRBD2 matching 7 bases. The CDR3 has 13 residues. Losses at the gene ends were 11 bases for V and 3 bases for J; bases not matched to a gene: 6. CDR1 and CDR2 from the germline V gene are SGHTA and FQGNSA. DNA for the CDR3: TGTGCCCCTGGGAGGGTCGACACCGGGGAGCTGTTTTTT. Translating it yields CAPGRVDTGELFF.

Ten or more counts support this clonotype. The chain has TRBV12-3 or TRBV12-4 and TRBJ1-2; D unclear. This CDR3 region has 14 residues. Deletions cut 4 bases from V and 3 bases from J, with 12 bases between. The CDR3, as DNA: TGTGCCAGCAGTTCCGACGGTTTTGACTATGGCTACACCTTC. Its protein product is CASSSDGFDYGYTF.

This clonotype was recorded at least ten times. The V and J genes are TRBV27 and TRBJ2-1; TRBD2 matches at 10 bases. This CDR3 contains 17 residues. V lost 5 bases and J lost 4; bases outside the gene matches: 11. The germline V gene encodes CDR1 MNHEY and CDR2 SMNVEV (reference sequence). The CDR3, as DNA: TGTGCCAGCAGTCTGCAGCGGGGGGGCCCTTCGTACAATGAGCAGTTCTTC. Protein: CASSLQRGGPSYNEQFF.

This clonotype was picked up many times. This may be a read error, as it is one base from a much larger clone. The genes are TRBV5-5 and TRBJ2-1; D possibly corresponds to TRBD1 (6 bases). CDR1 is SGHKS and CDR2 is YYEKEE in the germline V gene (reference sequence). The V end was cut by 5 bases, the J end by 1 base, with 16 bases between. The CDR3 has 16 amino acids. As DNA, the CDR3 is TGTGCCAGCAGTTCTCCGGGGACAAGGTCCTACAATGAGCAGTTCTTC. Translating gives CASSSPGTRSYNEQFF.

This clonotype was seen ten or more times. The chain recombines TRBV15 with TRBJ1-6; D gene uncertain. The germline CDR1 and CDR2 sequences are LNHNV and YYDKDF (reference sequence). The CDR3 loop spans 14 amino acids. V was clipped by 5 bases and J by 5 bases, with 10 bases between them. Here the CDR3 DNA reads TGTGCCACCAGCCCCGGTAGGAATAATTCACCCCTCCACTTT. It translates to CATSPGRNNSPLHF.

This clonotype has at least ten counts. CDR3 region: CASSFSSGNSGNTIYF. CDR3 in DNA: TGCGCCAGCAGCTTCTCGTCCGGCAACTCTGGAAACACCATATATTTT. The chain employs TRBV5-1 and TRBJ1-3, with D hard to call. Germline assignment: CDR1 SGHRS and CDR2 YFSETQ. V gave up 2 bases and J gave up 0 bases, with 12 bases separating them. The CDR3 covers 16 residues.

This clonotype occurred many times. The CDR3 nucleotides are TGTGCCAGCAGCCTAACAGAAAAGCGCTCCTACGAGCAGTACTTC. Its translation is CASSLTEKRSYEQYF. V usage is TRBV6-2 or TRBV6-3 and J usage is TRBJ2-7; no clear D gene. CDR3 length: 15 residues. Trimming removed 6 bases at V and 0 bases at J, with 15 bases between. Germline loops: CDR1 MNHEY, CDR2 SVGEGT.

This clonotype has a count of ten or more. This chain uses TRBV12-3 or TRBV12-4 with TRBJ2-4; perhaps TRBD1 as D (6 bases). The V gene lost 3 bases and the J gene lost 6 bases, with 9 bases spanning the gap. CDR3 length equals 13 residues. CDR3 sequence reads: CASSLGAVNIQYF. DNA of the CDR3: TGTGCCAGCAGTTTGGGGGCTGTAAACATTCAGTACTTC.